Presented here are 23 T cell receptor beta chains from one specimen sequenced in a study of cytomegalovirus exposure and HLA in healthy donors. The PCR was carried out with 60 Vbeta primers and 13 Jbeta primers. Produced via immunoSEQ multiplex PCR; TCRdb's table is partial and in-frame only. This repertoire includes fewer than 150,000 clones. What was sequenced was PBMCs. These receptors were obtained from a man between 40 and 49 years old in good health and CMV-seronegative.

This chain connects TRBV27 to TRBJ1-5; the D is unclear. The length of the CDR3 is 16 residues. CDR1 and CDR2 (germline): MNHEY, SMNVEV (reference sequence). Trimming removed 5 bases from V and 4 bases from J, with 18 bases in between. Here the CDR3 reads CASSPLGPRGNQPQHF. CDR3 coding DNA: TGTGCCAGCAGTCCTCTAGGGCCCCGGGGAAATCAGCCCCAGCATTTT.

The chain couples TRBV7-8 to TRBJ2-5; 7 bases fit TRBD2. Germline trimming cut 4 bases from V and 4 bases from J; bases unmatched to any gene: 9. CDR3 length: 15 amino acids. Germline V gives CDR1 SGHVS, CDR2 FQNEAQ. CDR3 in amino acids: CASSSQTAGTETQYF. CDR3 nucleotide sequence: TGTGCCAGCAGCTCCCAGACAGCGGGGACAGAGACCCAGTACTTC.

CDR3 loop: CASSARQGGTQYF. The CDR3 DNA reads as TGTGCCAGCAGTGCCCGACAGGGGGGGACCCAGTACTTC. The chain couples TRBV25-1 to TRBJ2-5, with TRBD1 identical over 9 bases. V lost 4 bases to trimming and J lost 7 bases; unmatched junction nucleotides: 4. Germline CDR1 is MGHDK and CDR2 is SYGVNS. This CDR3 spans 13 amino acids.

The chain uses TRBV2 and TRBJ2-2, with D maybe TRBD1 (5 bases). From germline, CDR1 is SNHLY and CDR2 FYNNEI. Trimming took off 7 bases at V and 4 bases at J, with 10 bases between the two ends. This CDR3 contains 13 residues. This CDR3 reads CASTQGSTGELFF. CDR3 sequence (DNA): TGTGCCAGCACCCAGGGATCCACCGGGGAGCTGTTTTTT.

J is TRBJ1-2 and V is TRBV2, with 11 bases that match TRBD1. There are 13 residues in the CDR3. In germline, CDR1 is SNHLY, CDR2 FYNNEI. Germline trimming cut 6 bases from V and 5 bases from J; bases unmatched to any gene: 2. CDR3 in DNA: TGTGCCAGCAGGGGGACAGGGGGGTATGGCTACACCTTC. As protein: CASRGTGGYGYTF.

The J gene is TRBJ2-5, the V gene TRBV11-3; D may be TRBD1 (6 bases). The V gene lost 1 base and the J gene lost 5 bases, with 17 bases spanning the gap. This CDR3 is 16 amino acids long. Germline-derived CDR1 and CDR2 are SGHNT and YENEEA. The CDR3 DNA follows: TGTGCCAGCAGCTTAGGGGCAGGGGCGTCGGGGGAGACCCAGTACTTC. It specifies CASSLGAGASGETQYF.

The V call is TRBV9, the J call TRBJ1-4; 8 bases match TRBD1. The germline gives CDR1 SGDLS, CDR2 YYNGEE. With V trimmed by 4 bases and J by 8 bases, 7 bases remained unmatched. The CDR3 sequence is 14 residues long. CDR3 in amino acids: CASSRQGMGEKLFF. The CDR3 coding sequence is TGTGCCAGCAGCCGACAGGGGATGGGGGAAAAACTGTTTTTT.

The genes are TRBV5-3 and TRBJ2-7; D is perhaps TRBD1 (5 bases). TRBV5-3 is recorded as an ORF, its role being uncertain. The V gene lost 1 base and the J gene lost 0 bases, with 8 bases spanning the gap. The CDR3 spans 14 residues. The chain's CDR3 is CARSLCQGSYEQYF. CDR3 coding DNA: TGTGCCAGAAGCTTGTGCCAGGGCTCCTACGAGCAGTACTTC.

The V and J genes are TRBV6-1 and TRBJ2-7; 7 positions match TRBD1. The CDR3 has 13 amino acids. The J segment lost 2 bases and the V segment lost 6 bases, leaving 4 bases of the junction unmatched. Germline CDR1 reads MNHNS; CDR2 reads SASEGT. This CDR3 reads CASRRGPAYEQYF. The CDR3 DNA reads as TGTGCCAGCAGGAGGGGGCCCGCCTACGAGCAGTACTTC.

This sequence joins TRBV6-1 and TRBJ2-3, with TRBD2 identical over 8 bases. CDR1 is MNHNS and CDR2 is SASEGT in the germline V gene. The CDR3 runs 17 residues. V lost 1 base, J lost 0 bases, and 6 bases stayed unmatched. The chain's CDR3 is CASSEEGGGKSTDTQYF. The CDR3 region has the DNA TGTGCCAGCAGTGAAGAGGGCGGGGGGAAGAGCACAGATACGCAGTATTTT.

The gene calls are TRBV21-1 and TRBJ1-3. TRBV21-1 is a known pseudogene. The CDR3 length is 19 residues. This chain's CDR3 is CASSKTGRGRDRTGNTIYF. The DNA for the CDR3 is TGTGCCAGCAGCAAAACGGGCCGGGGGAGGGACCGAACTGGAAACACCATATATTTT.

This chain connects TRBV5-1 to TRBJ1-2; D might be TRBD1 (6 bases). This CDR3 has 14 residues. CDR1 is SGHRS and CDR2 is YFSETQ in the germline V gene. V lost 6 bases to trimming and J lost 2 bases, with 14 bases between them. The CDR3, as DNA: TGCGCCAGCAAACAGGGCACCCCCAACTATGGCTACACCTTC. This gives the protein CASKQGTPNYGYTF.

J is TRBJ2-4 and V is TRBV6-1, with 9 bases that match TRBD1. CDR1 MNHNS and CDR2 SASEGT come from the germline V gene. The CDR3 has 15 residues. After removal of 6 bases from V and 2 bases from J, the junction contained 5 bases not matched to a gene. This CDR3 reads CASSGTGLTKNIQYF. CDR3 DNA: TGTGCCAGCAGCGGGACAGGGTTGACCAAAAACATTCAGTACTTC.

This chain connects TRBV4-2 to TRBJ2-2; 11 positions agree with TRBD2. Germline V CDR1 and CDR2: LGHNA, YNFKEQ. V trimming: 4 bases; J trimming: 5 bases; junction bases outside the gene matches: 9. The CDR3 is 17 residues long. The CDR3 reads CASSRSSGGESTGELFF. The CDR3 bases are TGTGCCAGCAGCCGAAGTAGCGGGGGGGAGAGTACCGGGGAGCTGTTTTTT.

The V gene is TRBV7-9, the J gene TRBJ2-7, with TRBD2 matching 12 bases. The CDR3 runs 16 residues. V shed 5 bases, J shed 1 base, and the junction held 6 bases outside the gene matches. The germline V gene encodes CDR1 SEHNR and CDR2 FQNEAQ (reference sequence). CDR3 DNA: TGTGCCAGCAGCACCCGGACTAGCGGGGCTTCCTACGAGCAGTACTTC. It is translated as CASSTRTSGASYEQYF.

The rearrangement links TRBV10-3 to TRBJ1-3; no clear D. The V end was cut by 3 bases, the J end by 0 bases, with 6 bases between. Germline V gives CDR1 ENHRY, CDR2 SYGVKD. This CDR3 is built from 14 residues. The CDR3, as DNA: TGTGCCATCAGTGACGGTGTCTCTGGAAACACCATATATTTT. It specifies CAISDGVSGNTIYF.

The chain links TRBV11-2 to TRBJ1-2; 10 bases line up with TRBD1. The CDR3 loop spans 17 amino acids. Germline trimming cut 3 bases from V and 5 bases from J; bases unmatched to any gene: 12. Germline CDR1 is SGHAT and CDR2 is FQNNGV. The CDR3 DNA sequence: TGTGCCAGCAGCTTTAGACAGGGGGCCATGCTTAAGTATGGCTACACCTTC. This sequence encodes CASSFRQGAMLKYGYTF.

The genes are TRBV6-6 and TRBJ2-7, with 10 bases aligning to TRBD1. There are 14 residues in the CDR3. Germline V lookup: CDR1 MNHNY, CDR2 SVGAGI (reference sequence). J lost 6 bases, V lost 7 bases, and 9 bases had no gene match. The chain's CDR3 is CASIRGTGVGEQYF. The CDR3 region has the DNA TGTGCCAGCATCAGAGGGACAGGGGTAGGCGAGCAGTACTTC.

The chain uses TRBV2 and TRBJ2-6; D may be TRBD1 (6 bases). Germline assignment: CDR1 SNHLY and CDR2 FYNNEI. This CDR3 has 20 amino acids. V was shortened by 2 bases and J by 0 bases, with 20 bases between the two germline ends. CDR3 sequence reads: CASSEFLTGSESSGANVLTF. In DNA, the CDR3 is TGTGCCAGCAGTGAATTTTTAACAGGGAGTGAAAGCTCTGGGGCCAACGTCCTGACTTTC.

V and J are TRBV10-3 and TRBJ2-3; possible D gene TRBD1, 6 bases. Trimming pared 2 bases from V and 3 bases from J, leaving 12 bases between. The CDR3 loop spans 15 amino acids. Germline V gene sequence: CDR1 ENHRY, CDR2 SYGVKD. DNA of the CDR3: TGTGCCATCAGTGAGGGATGGGGGCGTACAGATACGCAGTATTTT. Protein sequence: CAISEGWGRTDTQYF.

CDR3: CASSLGGEVPTEAFF. CDR3 bases: TGTGCCAGCAGCTTAGGAGGGGAGGTTCCCACTGAAGCTTTCTTT. The chain carries TRBV11-2 and TRBJ1-1; possible D gene TRBD1, 5 bases. Germline V gene sequence: CDR1 SGHAT, CDR2 FQNNGV. The CDR3 consists of 15 residues. Trimming removed 1 base at V and 4 bases at J, with 13 bases between. The entire variable domain, with the rest obtained from reference TRBV11-2 and TRBJ1-1, is as follows: EAGVAQSPRYKIIEKRQSVAFWCNPISGHATLYWYQQILGQGPKLLIQFQNNGVVDDSQLPKDRFSAERLKGVDSTLKIQPAKLEDSAVYLCASSLGGEVPTEAFFGQGTRLTVV.

This sequence joins TRBV18 and TRBJ1-2; possible D gene TRBD1, 5 bases. CDR3 length equals 12 residues. Trimming took off 4 bases at V and 7 bases at J, with 10 bases between the two ends. The germline gives CDR1 KGHSH, CDR2 LQKENI. The CDR3 protein is CASSRSGVGYTF. The CDR3 nucleotides read TGTGCCAGCTCACGGTCGGGGGTTGGCTACACCTTC.

This chain joins TRBV2 and TRBJ1-4, with no clear D. Trimming took off 1 base at V and 1 base at J, with 7 bases between the two ends. The CDR3 has 15 residues. Germline CDR1 SNHLY, CDR2 FYNNEI. The CDR3 sequence: CASSEGGLTNEKLFF. CDR3 sequence (DNA): TGTGCCAGCAGTGAAGGAGGGCTAACTAATGAAAAACTGTTTTTT.